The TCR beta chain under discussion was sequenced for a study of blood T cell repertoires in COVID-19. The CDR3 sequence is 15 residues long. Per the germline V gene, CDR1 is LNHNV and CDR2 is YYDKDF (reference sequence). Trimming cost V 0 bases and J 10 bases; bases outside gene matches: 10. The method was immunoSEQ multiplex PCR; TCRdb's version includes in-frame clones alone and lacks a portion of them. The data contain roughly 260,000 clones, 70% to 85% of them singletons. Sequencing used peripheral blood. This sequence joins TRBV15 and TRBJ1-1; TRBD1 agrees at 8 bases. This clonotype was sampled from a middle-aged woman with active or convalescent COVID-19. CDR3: CATSRDGGAGTGAFF. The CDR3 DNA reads TGTGCCACCAGCAGAGATGGAGGTGCCGGGACAGGAGCTTTCTTT.